A selection of T cell receptor beta chains follows, all from one sample in a study of human T cells and chemical hapten exposure. TCRdb redid the calling of the RACE reads with MiXCR, one entry per CDR3 protein. The profile shows roughly 81,000 distinct CDR3 sequences, over 6.5% of them singletons. This material consisted of whole blood, taken in connection with sensitization to the hapten diphenylcyclopropenone (DPC). These receptors all come from a man in his forties or fifties with alopecia areata. Some clones in this sample may be carry-over from other donors' samples. Each CDR3 is given with its conserved first and last residue. The D gene is left open where the match is weak. Clone size is shown for a subset of rows, as once, few, many or a class of expanded clone.

>TRBD2|.|TRBJ2-7|TRBV7-9
CASSLVGLAGYEQYF
TGTGCCAGCAGCTTAGTGGGACTAGCGGGGTACGAGCAGTACTTC
>TRBD1|few|TRBJ1-5|TRBV12-3/TRBV12-4
CASSPQGAMGQPQHF
TGTGCCAGCAGTCCTCAGGGGGCGATGGGTCAGCCCCAGCATTTT
>.|many|TRBJ2-1|TRBV6-2/TRBV6-3
CASSRGQEQFF
TGTGCCAGCAGCCGTGGACAGGAGCAGTTCTTC
>.|few|TRBJ2-4|TRBV11-2
CASIQGGGAKNIQYF
TGTGCCAGCATCCAAGGGGGGGGTGCCAAAAACATTCAGTACTTC
>.|many|TRBJ1-1|TRBV29-1
CSVERQKNTEAFF
TGCAGCGTTGAAAGACAGAAGAACACTGAAGCTTTCTTT
>TRBD1|.|TRBJ1-4|TRBV12-3/TRBV12-4
CASSTGGSTNEKLFF
TGTGCCAGCAGTACAGGGGGATCAACTAATGAAAAACTGTTTTTT
>TRBD1|many|TRBJ1-5|TRBV20-1
CSAPDRGNQPQHF
TGCAGTGCTCCGGACAGGGGCAATCAGCCCCAGCATTTT
>.|many|TRBJ1-5|TRBV18
CASSPSEYSNQPQHF
TGTGCCAGCTCACCATCAGAGTATAGCAATCAGCCCCAGCATTTT
>.|few|TRBJ2-7|TRBV5-1
CASSPEGSYEQYF
TGCGCCAGCAGCCCGGAGGGCTCGTACGAGCAGTACTTC
>.|many|TRBJ1-1|TRBV9
CASSVGLGVNTEAFF
TGTGCCAGCAGCGTAGGGCTAGGGGTGAACACTGAAGCTTTCTTT
>TRBD1|many|TRBJ2-5|TRBV29-1
CSAGQAKLVKETQYF
TGCAGCGCTGGACAGGCCAAACTAGTCAAAGAGACCCAGTACTTC
>TRBD2|few|TRBJ2-3|TRBV6-2/TRBV6-3
CASSYFIPPRLAGEGYTQYF
TGTGCCAGCAGTTACTTCATTCCGCCCAGACTAGCGGGAGAAGGGTATACGCAGTATTTT
>.|.|TRBJ1-3|TRBV20-1
CSARERRAGTIYF
TGCAGTGCTAGAGAACGCAGGGCGGGCACCATATATTTT
>TRBD2|few|TRBJ2-6|TRBV12-3/TRBV12-4
CASSLAGLSSGANVLTF
TGTGCCAGCAGTCTAGCGGGACTTTCCTCTGGGGCCAACGTCCTGACTTTC
>TRBD2|many|TRBJ2-3|TRBV7-2
CASSLASRGGGTQYF
TGTGCCAGCAGCTTAGCTTCGCGGGGGGGTGGTACGCAGTATTTT
>.|few|TRBJ1-1|TRBV12-3/TRBV12-4
CASSLRLNTEAFF
TGTGCCAGCAGTTTAAGGTTGAACACTGAAGCTTTCTTT
>TRBD2|many|TRBJ2-5|TRBV29-1
CGGGSPPKETQYF
TGCGGCGGCGGGAGCCCTCCTAAAGAGACCCAGTACTTC
>.|few|TRBJ2-1|TRBV12-3/TRBV12-4
CASSLRSFATYNEQFF
TGTGCCAGCAGTTTACGAAGTTTTGCGACCTACAATGAGCAGTTCTTC
>.|.|TRBJ2-3|TRBV7-8
CASSLTRRGDGDTQYF
TGTGCCAGCAGCTTAACGAGAAGGGGTGACGGAGATACGCAGTATTTT
>.|few|TRBJ1-5|TRBV6-6
CASSWSGTPNQPQHF
TGTGCCAGCAGTTGGTCCGGGACACCGAATCAGCCCCAGCATTTT
>.|many|TRBJ2-7|TRBV6-2/TRBV6-3
CASRLERGEQYF
TGTGCCAGCAGACTTGAAAGGGGCGAGCAGTACTTC
>TRBD2|.|TRBJ2-3|TRBV7-6
CASSLASGITDTQYF
TGTGCCAGCAGCTTAGCTAGCGGGATCACAGATACGCAGTATTTT
>.|few|TRBJ1-1|TRBV5-1
CASSLWEPGEAFF
TGCGCCAGCAGCTTGTGGGAACCCGGAGAAGCTTTCTTT
>.|.|TRBJ2-1|TRBV11-1
CASSFSGRTYNEQFF
TGTGCCAGCAGCTTCTCGGGTAGAACTTACAATGAGCAGTTCTTC
>.|few|TRBJ2-5|TRBV6-2/TRBV6-3
CASADSLQETQYF
TGTGCCAGCGCCGACAGCCTCCAAGAGACCCAGTACTTC
>.|few|TRBJ1-2|TRBV14
CASSQLDGFDGYTF
TGTGCCAGCAGCCAACTCGACGGCTTTGATGGCTACACCTTC
>TRBD1|.|TRBJ1-1|TRBV9
CASTKQGAGTEAFF
TGTGCCAGCACCAAACAGGGGGCTGGGACTGAAGCTTTCTTT
>TRBD2|many|TRBJ2-3|TRBV29-1
CSAGRETDTQYF
TGCAGCGCTGGGAGGGAAACAGATACGCAGTATTTT
>.|many|TRBJ1-5|TRBV12-3/TRBV12-4
CASGRDGSNQPQHF
TGTGCCAGCGGCCGGGACGGTAGCAATCAGCCCCAGCATTTT
>.|.|TRBJ1-5|TRBV16
CASSQSIQGNQPQHF
TGTGCCAGCAGCCAATCGATACAGGGTAATCAGCCCCAGCATTTT